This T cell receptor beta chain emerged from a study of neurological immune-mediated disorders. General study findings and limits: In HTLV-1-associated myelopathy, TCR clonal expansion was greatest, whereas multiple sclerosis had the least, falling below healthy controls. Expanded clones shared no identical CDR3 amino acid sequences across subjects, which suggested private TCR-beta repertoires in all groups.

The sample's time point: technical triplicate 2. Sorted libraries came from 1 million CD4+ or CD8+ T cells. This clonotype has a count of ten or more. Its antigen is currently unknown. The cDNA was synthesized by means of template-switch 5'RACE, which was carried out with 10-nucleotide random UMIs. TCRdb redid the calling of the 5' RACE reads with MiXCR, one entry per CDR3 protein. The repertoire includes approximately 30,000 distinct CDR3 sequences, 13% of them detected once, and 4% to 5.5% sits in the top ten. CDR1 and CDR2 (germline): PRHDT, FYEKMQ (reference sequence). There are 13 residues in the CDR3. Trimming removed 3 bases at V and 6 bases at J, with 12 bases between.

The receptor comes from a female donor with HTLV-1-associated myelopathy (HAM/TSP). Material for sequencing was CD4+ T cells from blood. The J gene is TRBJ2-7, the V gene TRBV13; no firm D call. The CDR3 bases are TGTGCCAGCAGCTTTCGCCAGCGAAGCGAGCAGTACTTC. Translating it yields CASSFRQRSEQYF.